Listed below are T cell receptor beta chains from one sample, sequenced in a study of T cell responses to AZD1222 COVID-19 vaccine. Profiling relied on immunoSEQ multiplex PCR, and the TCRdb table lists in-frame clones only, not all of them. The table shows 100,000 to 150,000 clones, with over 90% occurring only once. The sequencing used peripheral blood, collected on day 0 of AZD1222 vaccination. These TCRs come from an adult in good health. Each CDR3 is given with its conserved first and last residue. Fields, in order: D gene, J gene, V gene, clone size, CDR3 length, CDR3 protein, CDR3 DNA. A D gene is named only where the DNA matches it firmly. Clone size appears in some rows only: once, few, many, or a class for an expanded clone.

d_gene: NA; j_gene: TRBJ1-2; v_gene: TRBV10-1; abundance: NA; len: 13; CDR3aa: CASSESGGYGYTF; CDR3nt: TGCGCCAGCAGTGAGTCAGGAGGGTATGGCTACACCTTC
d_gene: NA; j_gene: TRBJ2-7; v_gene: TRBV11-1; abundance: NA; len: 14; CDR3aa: CASSFEGHSYEQYF; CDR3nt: TGTGCCAGCAGCTTTGAGGGGCACTCCTACGAGCAGTACTTC
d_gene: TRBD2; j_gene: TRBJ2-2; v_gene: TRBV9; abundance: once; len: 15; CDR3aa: CASRRGGENTGELFF; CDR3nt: TGTGCCAGCCGTCGGGGGGGGGAGAACACCGGGGAGCTGTTTTTT
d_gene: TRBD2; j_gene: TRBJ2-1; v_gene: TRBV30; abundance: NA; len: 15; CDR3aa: CAWSVSSGGLVEQFF; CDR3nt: TGTGCCTGGAGTGTTTCTTCGGGAGGGCTGGTTGAGCAGTTCTTC
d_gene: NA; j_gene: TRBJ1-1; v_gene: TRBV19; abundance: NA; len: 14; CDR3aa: CASMKGAANTEAFF; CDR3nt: TGTGCCAGTATGAAAGGCGCGGCGAACACTGAAGCTTTCTTT
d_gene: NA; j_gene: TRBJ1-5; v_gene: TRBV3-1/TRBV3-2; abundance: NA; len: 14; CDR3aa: CASSLQGSNQPQHF; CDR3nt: TGTGCCAGCAGTCTACAGGGAAGCAATCAGCCCCAGCATTTT
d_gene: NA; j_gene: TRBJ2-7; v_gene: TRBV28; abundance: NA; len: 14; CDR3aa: CASSPRRVLYEQYF; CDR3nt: TGTGCCAGCAGCCCCCGGAGGGTTTTGTACGAGCAGTACTTC
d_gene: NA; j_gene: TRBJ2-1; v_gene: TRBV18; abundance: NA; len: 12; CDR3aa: CASSPNLHEQFF; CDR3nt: TGTGCCAGCTCACCGAACTTGCATGAGCAGTTCTTC
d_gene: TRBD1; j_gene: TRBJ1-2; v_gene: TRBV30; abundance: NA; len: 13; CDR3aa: CADRRTGVYGYTF; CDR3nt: TGTGCAGATAGGAGGACAGGAGTCTATGGCTACACCTTC
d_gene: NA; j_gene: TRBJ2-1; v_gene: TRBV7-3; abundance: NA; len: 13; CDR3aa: CASSSTGYNEQFF; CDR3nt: TGTGCCAGCAGCTCCACAGGGTACAATGAGCAGTTCTTC
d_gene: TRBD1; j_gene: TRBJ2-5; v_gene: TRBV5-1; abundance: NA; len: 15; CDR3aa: CASSPGDRGGETQYF; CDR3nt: TGCGCCAGCAGCCCGGGGGACAGGGGAGGGGAGACCCAGTACTTC
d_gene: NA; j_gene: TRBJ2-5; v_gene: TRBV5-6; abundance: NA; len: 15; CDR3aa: CASSLYGLEGETQYF; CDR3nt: TGTGCCAGCAGCTTGTACGGCCTCGAGGGAGAGACCCAGTACTTC
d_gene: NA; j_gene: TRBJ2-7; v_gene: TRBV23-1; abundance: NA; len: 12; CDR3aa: CAGNDGTYEQYF; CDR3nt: TGCGCCGGTAACGACGGTACCTACGAGCAGTACTTC
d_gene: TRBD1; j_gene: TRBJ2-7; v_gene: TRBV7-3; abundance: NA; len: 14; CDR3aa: CASSLQGVNYEQYF; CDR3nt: TGTGCCAGCAGCTTACAGGGGGTGAACTACGAGCAGTACTTC
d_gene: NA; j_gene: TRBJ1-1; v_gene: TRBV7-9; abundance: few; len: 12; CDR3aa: CASSFEVTEAFF; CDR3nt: TGTGCCAGCAGCTTTGAGGTCACTGAAGCTTTCTTT
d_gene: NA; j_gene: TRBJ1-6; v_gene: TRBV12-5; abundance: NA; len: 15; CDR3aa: CASGPGQSHNSPLHF; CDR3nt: TGTGCTAGTGGTCCCGGACAGTCTCATAATTCACCCCTCCACTTT
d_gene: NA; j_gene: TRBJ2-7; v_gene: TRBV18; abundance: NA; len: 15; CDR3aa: CASSPPEGVAGEQYF; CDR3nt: TGTGCCAGCTCACCACCTGAAGGGGTGGCCGGCGAGCAGTACTTC
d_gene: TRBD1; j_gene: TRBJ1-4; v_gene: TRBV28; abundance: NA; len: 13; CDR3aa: CASSFQGVEKLFF; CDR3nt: TGTGCCAGCAGTTTTCAGGGGGTTGAAAAACTGTTTTTT
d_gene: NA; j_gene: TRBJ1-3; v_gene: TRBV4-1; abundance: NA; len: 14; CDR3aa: CASSQSSIRNTIYF; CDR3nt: TGCGCCAGCAGCCAGTCATCTATCAGAAACACCATATATTTT
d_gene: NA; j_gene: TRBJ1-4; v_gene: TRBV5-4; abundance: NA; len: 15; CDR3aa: CASSPGTDYNEKLFF; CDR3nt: TGTGCCAGCAGCCCGGGAACGGATTATAATGAAAAACTGTTTTTT
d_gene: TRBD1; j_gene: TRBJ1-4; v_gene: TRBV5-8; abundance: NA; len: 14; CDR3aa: CASRLGQGLEKLFF; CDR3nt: TGTGCCAGCAGATTAGGACAGGGCCTTGAAAAACTGTTTTTT
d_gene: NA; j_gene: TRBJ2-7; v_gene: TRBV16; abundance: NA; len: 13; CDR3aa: CASMRHPAYEQYF; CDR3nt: TGTGCCAGCATGCGTCACCCAGCCTACGAGCAGTACTTC
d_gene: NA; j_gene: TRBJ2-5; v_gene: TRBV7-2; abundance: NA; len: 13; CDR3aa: CASSREREETQYF; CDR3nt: TGTGCCAGCAGTAGAGAGCGGGAAGAGACCCAGTACTTC
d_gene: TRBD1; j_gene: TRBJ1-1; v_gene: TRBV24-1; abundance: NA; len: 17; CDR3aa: CATSPLPLTGGITEAFF; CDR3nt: TGTGCCACCAGTCCTCTTCCCCTCACAGGGGGCATCACTGAAGCTTTCTTT
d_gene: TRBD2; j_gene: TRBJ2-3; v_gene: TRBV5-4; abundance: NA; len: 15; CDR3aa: CASSLVRESSDTQYF; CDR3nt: TGTGCCAGCAGCTTGGTGCGGGAGTCCTCAGATACGCAGTATTTT
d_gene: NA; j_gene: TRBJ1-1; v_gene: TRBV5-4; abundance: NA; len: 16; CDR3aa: CASSFEVARGGTEAFF; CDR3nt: TGTGCCAGCAGCTTCGAAGTCGCACGGGGGGGAACTGAAGCTTTCTTT
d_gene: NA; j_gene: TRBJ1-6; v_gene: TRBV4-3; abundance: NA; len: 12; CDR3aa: CASSQGDSPLHF; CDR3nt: TGCGCCAGCAGCCAAGGAGATTCACCCCTCCACTTT
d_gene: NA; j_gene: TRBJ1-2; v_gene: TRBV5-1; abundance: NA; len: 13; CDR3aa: CASSWNRDHGYTF; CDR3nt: TGCGCCAGCAGCTGGAACCGGGACCATGGCTACACCTTC
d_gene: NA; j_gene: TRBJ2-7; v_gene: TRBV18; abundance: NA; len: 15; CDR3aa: CASSQDRGNSVEQYF; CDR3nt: TGTGCCAGCTCACAAGATAGGGGAAATAGCGTCGAGCAGTACTTC
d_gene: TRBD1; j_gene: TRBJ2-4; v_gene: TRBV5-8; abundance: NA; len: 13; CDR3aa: CASRYTGVNIQYF; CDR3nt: TGTGCCAGCAGATATACAGGGGTGAACATTCAGTACTTC
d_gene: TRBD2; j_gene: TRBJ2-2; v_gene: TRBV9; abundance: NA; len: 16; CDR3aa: CASSVTSGTNTGELFF; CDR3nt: TGTGCCAGCAGCGTAACTAGCGGGACGAACACCGGGGAGCTGTTTTTT
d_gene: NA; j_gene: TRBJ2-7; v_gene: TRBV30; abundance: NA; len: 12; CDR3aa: CAWSRRGGEQYF; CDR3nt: TGTGCCTGGAGCCGGAGGGGGGGCGAGCAGTACTTC
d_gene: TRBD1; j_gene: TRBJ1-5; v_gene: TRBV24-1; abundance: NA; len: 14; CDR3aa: CATAGATGDQPQHF; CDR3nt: TGTGCCACCGCGGGCGCGACAGGGGATCAGCCCCAGCATTTT
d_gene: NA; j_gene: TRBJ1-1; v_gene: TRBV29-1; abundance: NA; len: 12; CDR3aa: CSVEPLASEAFF; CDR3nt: TGCAGCGTTGAACCGTTAGCCTCTGAAGCTTTCTTT
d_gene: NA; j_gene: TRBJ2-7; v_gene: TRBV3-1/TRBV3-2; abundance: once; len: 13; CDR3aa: CASSQGDGYEQYF; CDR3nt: TGTGCCAGCAGCCAAGGTGATGGCTACGAGCAGTACTTC
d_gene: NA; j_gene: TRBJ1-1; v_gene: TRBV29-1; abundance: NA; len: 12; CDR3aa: CSVAGGNTEAFF; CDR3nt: TGCAGCGTTGCGGGGGGAAACACTGAAGCTTTCTTT
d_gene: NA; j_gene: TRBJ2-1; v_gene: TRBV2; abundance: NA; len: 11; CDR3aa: CASSEWDEQFF; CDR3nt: TGTGCCAGCAGTGAGTGGGATGAGCAGTTCTTC
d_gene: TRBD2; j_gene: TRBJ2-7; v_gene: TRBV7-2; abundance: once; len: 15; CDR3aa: CASSFGLAGTYEQYF; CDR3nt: TGTGCCAGCAGCTTCGGACTAGCGGGGACCTACGAGCAGTACTTC
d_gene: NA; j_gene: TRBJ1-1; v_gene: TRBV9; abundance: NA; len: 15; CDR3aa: CASRLEGSGNTEAFF; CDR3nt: TGTGCCAGCAGATTGGAGGGTTCCGGGAACACTGAAGCTTTCTTT
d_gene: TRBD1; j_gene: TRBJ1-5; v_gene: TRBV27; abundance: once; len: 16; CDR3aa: CASSRTNRGGNQPQHF; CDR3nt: TGTGCCAGCAGCCGCACGAACAGGGGTGGCAATCAGCCCCAGCATTTT
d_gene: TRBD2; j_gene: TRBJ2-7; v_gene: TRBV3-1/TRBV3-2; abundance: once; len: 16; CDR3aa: CASSQDREGFAYEQYF; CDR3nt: TGTGCCAGCAGCCAAGATCGGGAGGGGTTTGCCTACGAGCAGTACTTC
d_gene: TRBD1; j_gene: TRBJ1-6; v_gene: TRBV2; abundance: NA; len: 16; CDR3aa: CASRDRGSSYNSPLHF; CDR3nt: TGTGCCAGTAGGGACAGGGGGAGCTCCTATAATTCACCCCTCCACTTT
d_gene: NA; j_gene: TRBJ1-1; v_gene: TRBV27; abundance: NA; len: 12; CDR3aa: CASKSGGTEAFF; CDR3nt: TGTGCCAGCAAGTCAGGTGGCACTGAAGCTTTCTTT
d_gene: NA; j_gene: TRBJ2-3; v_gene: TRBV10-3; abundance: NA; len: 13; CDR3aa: CASAPGETDTQYF; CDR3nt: TGTGCCTCCGCCCCGGGGGAGACAGATACGCAGTATTTT
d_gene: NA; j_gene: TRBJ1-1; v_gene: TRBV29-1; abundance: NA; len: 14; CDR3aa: CSVLPTEMNTEAFF; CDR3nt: TGCAGCGTACTCCCGACCGAAATGAACACTGAAGCTTTCTTT
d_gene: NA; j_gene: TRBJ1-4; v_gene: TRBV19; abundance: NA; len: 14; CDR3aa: CASSIGRANEKLFF; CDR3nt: TGTGCCAGTAGTATAGGCAGAGCTAATGAAAAACTGTTTTTT
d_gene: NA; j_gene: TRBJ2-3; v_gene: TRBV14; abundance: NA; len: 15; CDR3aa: CASTPWGSSTDTQYF; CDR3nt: TGTGCCAGCACCCCCTGGGGGTCAAGCACAGATACGCAGTATTTT
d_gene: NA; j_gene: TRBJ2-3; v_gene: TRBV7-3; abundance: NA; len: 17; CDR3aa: CASSLGPWGGLVDTQYF; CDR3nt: TGTGCCAGCAGCTTAGGTCCCTGGGGGGGCCTGGTAGATACGCAGTATTTT
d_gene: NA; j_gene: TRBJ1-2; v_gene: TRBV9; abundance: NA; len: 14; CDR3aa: CASSVATGGTGYTF; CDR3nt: TGTGCCAGCAGCGTAGCTACGGGAGGTACTGGCTACACCTTC
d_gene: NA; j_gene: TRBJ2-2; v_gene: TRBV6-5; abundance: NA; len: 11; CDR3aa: CASSYLGELFF; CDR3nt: TGTGCCAGCAGTTATCTTGGGGAGCTGTTTTTT
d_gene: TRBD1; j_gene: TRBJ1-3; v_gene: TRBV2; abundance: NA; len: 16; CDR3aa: CASRGDRGLPGNTIYF; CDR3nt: TGTGCCAGCAGGGGAGACAGGGGGCTACCCGGAAACACCATATATTTT
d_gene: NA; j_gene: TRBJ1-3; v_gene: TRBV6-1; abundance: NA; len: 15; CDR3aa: CASSELSSSGNTIYF; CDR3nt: TGTGCCAGCAGTGAACTAAGCAGCTCTGGAAACACCATATATTTT
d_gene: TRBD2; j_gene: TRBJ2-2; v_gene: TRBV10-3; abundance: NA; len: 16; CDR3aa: CAITTPSGENTGELFF; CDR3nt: TGTGCCATCACCACACCTAGCGGAGAGAACACCGGGGAGCTGTTTTTT
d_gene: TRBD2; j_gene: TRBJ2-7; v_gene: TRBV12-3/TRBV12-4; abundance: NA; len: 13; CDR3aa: CATSMAGVPEQYF; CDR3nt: TGTGCCACCTCGATGGCGGGAGTCCCCGAGCAGTACTTC